This T cell receptor beta chain stems from a study of CD8+CD57+ T cells in acquired aplastic anemia. About the study: The sorted CD4+ and CD8+ cells yielded an average around 3 ug of DNA. CD4+ cell libraries from healthy donors averaged around 11 million reads.

After removal of 4 bases from V and 5 bases from J, the junction contained 6 bases not matched to a gene. This CDR3 region has 15 residues. CDR1 and CDR2 from the germline V gene are DFQATT and SNEGSKA (reference sequence). Both TCR beta VDJ combination and CDR3 sequence profiling were carried out. Genomic DNA was the template for this profiling. TCRdb fed the reads into MiXCR, producing one record per CDR3 protein. This sample has 200,000 to 250,000 distinct CDR3 sequences; around 63% occur once, and the top ten carry over 25%. The sample comprised sorted CD4+, CD8+, or CD8+CD57+ T cells (not recorded which) from PBMCs. The sequence derives from a human donor in good health. V gene TRBV20-1 combines with J gene TRBJ2-5; 14 bases are shared with TRBD2. In nucleotides, the CDR3 is TGCAGTGCTAAGGGACTAGCGGGAGTCGTTGAGACCCAGTACTTC. This encodes CSAKGLAGVVETQYF.